This TCR beta chain is drawn from a study of PD-1 blockade in classical Hodgkin lymphoma. Study-wide results and caveats: TCR diversity at baseline was reported to be reduced in newly diagnosed patients relative to healthy donors. The causes of the repertoire differences, possibly disease activity or prior therapy, remain undefined. Complete responders possessed baseline diversity comparable to newly diagnosed patients. Individuals who commenced nivolumab within less than 1 year of ASCT were excluded.

Trimming cost V 5 bases and J 2 bases, with 13 bases left between them. The CDR3 consists of 15 residues. Per the germline V gene, CDR1 is SGHTA and CDR2 is FQGNSA. Sample time point: cycle 4 day 1 (C4D1), after less than seven weeks of nivolumab. All patients experienced relapse after autologous stem cell transplantation, and brentuximab vedotin exposure was variable. Method: immunoSEQ multiplex PCR; TCRdb's copy keeps in-frame clones and lacks some. The sample lists fewer than 95,000 clones; nearly 85% were seen once. Details on this clone: As yet, its antigen is unknown.

J is TRBJ2-1 and V is TRBV7-2, with D unclear. The receptor was isolated from a human donor with classical Hodgkin lymphoma. The sample was peripheral blood mononuclear cells (PBMCs), taken before the fourth cycle of nivolumab. CDR3 sequence reads: CASSQPRPTYNEQFF. The CDR3 DNA reads as TGTGCCAGCAGCCAACCCCGTCCCACCTACAATGAGCAGTTCTTC.